The entry below gives a single T cell receptor beta chain sequence along with its context. CDR1 LGHDT and CDR2 YNNKEL come from the germline V gene (reference sequence). The V gene end was trimmed by 2 bases and the J gene end by 4 bases; junction bases not matched to a gene: 8. CDR3 length: 17 amino acids. This sample is part of a study of blood T cell repertoires in COVID-19. Study overall: Specimens from acute and convalescent COVID-19 originated in the United States, Italy and Spain. PBMCs, B-cell-depleted T cells, or T cells provided the cDNA or gDNA that made up the material.

TCRdb's copy holds only in-frame clones and misses some; the assay was immunoSEQ multiplex PCR. The data show 75,000 to 100,000 clones, 70% to 80% seen once. Specimen: peripheral blood. The sequence derives from an older man with acute or convalescent COVID-19. The chain carries TRBV3-1 (or the pseudogene TRBV3-2) and TRBJ2-3; the match to TRBD2 covers 11 bases. The CDR3 sequence is CASSQRRLAGMSDTQYF. The CDR3 region has the DNA TGTGCCAGCAGCCAACGACGACTAGCGGGAATGTCAGATACGCAGTATTTT.